This note documents a single T cell receptor (beta chain) sequence. Its cognate antigen is unknown. V was pared by 1 base and J by 7 bases, with 11 bases between. The CDR3 extends over 14 amino acids. Germline-derived CDR1 and CDR2 are LNHNV and YYDKDF (reference sequence). The data originate from a study of T cells in localized non-small cell lung cancer. The data were produced by immunoSEQ multiplex PCR, yet TCRdb's version contains in-frame clones alone and is incomplete. The sample holds about 52,000 clones; approximately 86% are singletons and the top ten take 15% to 20%. General study findings and limits: Adjacent lung tissue had a median about 50 of the top 100 clones found in the tumor.

The chain carries TRBV15 and TRBJ1-5; D may be TRBD1 (6 bases). The input for sequencing was PBMCs, taken before any cancer treatment. The TCR sequence derives from a female donor with stage II lung adenocarcinoma. CDR3 amino acids: CATSRGTDRQPQHF. The CDR3 bases are TGTGCCACCAGCAGAGGGACAGATCGGCAGCCCCAGCATTTT.